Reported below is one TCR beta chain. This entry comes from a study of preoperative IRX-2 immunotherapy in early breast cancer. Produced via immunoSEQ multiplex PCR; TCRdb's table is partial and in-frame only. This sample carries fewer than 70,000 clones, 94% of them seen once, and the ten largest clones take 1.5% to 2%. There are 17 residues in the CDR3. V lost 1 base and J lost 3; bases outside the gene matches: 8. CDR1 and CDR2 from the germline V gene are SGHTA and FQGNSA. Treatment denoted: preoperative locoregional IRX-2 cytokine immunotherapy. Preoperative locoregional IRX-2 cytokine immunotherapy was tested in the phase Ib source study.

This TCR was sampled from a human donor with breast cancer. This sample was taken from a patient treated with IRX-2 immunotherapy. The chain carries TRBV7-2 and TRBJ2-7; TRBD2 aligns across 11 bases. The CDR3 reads CASSLVTSGRAYYEQYF. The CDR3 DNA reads TGTGCCAGCAGCTTAGTTACTAGCGGGAGAGCCTACTACGAGCAGTACTTC.